This is a list of T cell receptor beta chains from one sample in a study of regulatory T cells in long-lasting Graves disease. TCRdb passed the multiplex PCR reads through MiXCR, listing each CDR3 protein once. This sample has approximately 500,000 distinct CDR3 sequences, with roughly 21% found just once. The sample here was peripheral blood mononuclear cells (PBMCs), taken when the disease was refractory, from a patient treated with antithyroid drugs. The source of these receptors is a female donor with Graves disease. Each CDR3 is given with its conserved first and last residue. Fields, in order: D gene, J gene, V gene, clone size, CDR3 DNA, CDR3 protein. The D gene is left open where the match is weak. The listing skips clone size in some rows; elsewhere it reads once, few, many or a size class.

d_gene: NA; j_gene: TRBJ1-5; v_gene: TRBV15; abundance: many; CDR3nt: TGTGCCACCCGGCGGGGGCCCTTAGAGCCCCAGCATTTT; CDR3aa: CATRRGPLEPQHF
d_gene: TRBD2; j_gene: TRBJ2-6; v_gene: TRBV19; abundance: NA; CDR3nt: TGTGCCAGTAGTACACCCCCAGCGGGGTACTCTGGGGCCAACGTCCTGACTTTC; CDR3aa: CASSTPPAGYSGANVLTF
d_gene: NA; j_gene: TRBJ1-1; v_gene: TRBV20-1; abundance: few; CDR3nt: TGCAGTGCTAGGGATACAGGGAGGAGCACTGAAGCTTTCTTT; CDR3aa: CSARDTGRSTEAFF
d_gene: TRBD1; j_gene: TRBJ1-5; v_gene: TRBV6-9; abundance: few; CDR3nt: TGTGCCAGCAGTTACAGGGGGAAGAATAGCAATCAGCCCCAGCATTTT; CDR3aa: CASSYRGKNSNQPQHF
d_gene: TRBD1; j_gene: TRBJ1-2; v_gene: TRBV7-9; abundance: few; CDR3nt: TGTGCCAGCAGCCCGACCCGGACAGGGGGATACTATGGCTACACCTTC; CDR3aa: CASSPTRTGGYYGYTF
d_gene: NA; j_gene: TRBJ1-1; v_gene: TRBV7-2; abundance: many; CDR3nt: TGTGCCAGCAGCCCTCTTACACCCCAGGAAGCTTTCTTT; CDR3aa: CASSPLTPQEAFF
d_gene: TRBD1; j_gene: TRBJ1-4; v_gene: TRBV12-3/TRBV12-4; abundance: many; CDR3nt: TGTGCCAGCAGGACAGGGGGGAATGAAAAACTGTTTTTT; CDR3aa: CASRTGGNEKLFF
d_gene: NA; j_gene: TRBJ1-5; v_gene: TRBV19; abundance: few; CDR3nt: TGTGCCAGTAGTCCCCCAGGATGGGGGGGCAATCAGCCCCAGCATTTT; CDR3aa: CASSPPGWGGNQPQHF
d_gene: TRBD2; j_gene: TRBJ2-2; v_gene: TRBV4-2; abundance: few; CDR3nt: TGTGCCAGCAGCCAAGATATAACGGGGGGGAACACCGGGGAGCTGTTTTTT; CDR3aa: CASSQDITGGNTGELFF
d_gene: NA; j_gene: TRBJ2-5; v_gene: TRBV28; abundance: many; CDR3nt: TGTGCCAGCAGCCGAATCCCAGAGACCCAGTACTTC; CDR3aa: CASSRIPETQYF
d_gene: NA; j_gene: TRBJ2-6; v_gene: TRBV5-8; abundance: few; CDR3nt: TGTGCCAGCACCTGGGGTAATGGGGCCAACGTCCTGACTTTC; CDR3aa: CASTWGNGANVLTF
d_gene: NA; j_gene: TRBJ1-5; v_gene: TRBV27; abundance: few; CDR3nt: TGTGCCTGCAGTTTGGTTAGCAATCAGCCCCAGCATTTT; CDR3aa: CACSLVSNQPQHF
d_gene: NA; j_gene: TRBJ2-5; v_gene: TRBV6-1; abundance: many; CDR3nt: TGTGCCAGCACAATTGCTAGTAGTTCAGGGACCCAGTACTTC; CDR3aa: CASTIASSSGTQYF
d_gene: NA; j_gene: TRBJ2-7; v_gene: TRBV27; abundance: NA; CDR3nt: TGTGCCAGCAGATACTCGAGGGGCCCCGGCGAGCAGTACTTC; CDR3aa: CASRYSRGPGEQYF
d_gene: NA; j_gene: TRBJ2-7; v_gene: TRBV6-2/TRBV6-3; abundance: NA; CDR3nt: TGTGCCAGCAGTACACGTGCCTACGAGCAGTACTTC; CDR3aa: CASSTRAYEQYF
d_gene: TRBD1; j_gene: TRBJ1-1; v_gene: TRBV28; abundance: many; CDR3nt: TGTGCCAGCAGCCTACAGGGGGCGCTTTTTGAAGCTTTCTTT; CDR3aa: CASSLQGALFEAFF
d_gene: NA; j_gene: TRBJ2-2; v_gene: TRBV30; abundance: many; CDR3nt: TGTGCCTGGAGTGTTTCCGGGGAGCTGTTTTTT; CDR3aa: CAWSVSGELFF
d_gene: TRBD1; j_gene: TRBJ2-7; v_gene: TRBV29-1; abundance: few; CDR3nt: TGCAGCGTTCGGACAGGCCACTCCTACGAGCAGTACTTC; CDR3aa: CSVRTGHSYEQYF
d_gene: NA; j_gene: TRBJ2-7; v_gene: TRBV5-1; abundance: many; CDR3nt: TGCGCCAGCAGCTTGGATGAGGGATCGGTCTACGAGCAGTACTTC; CDR3aa: CASSLDEGSVYEQYF
d_gene: NA; j_gene: TRBJ2-3; v_gene: TRBV4-3; abundance: NA; CDR3nt: TGCGCCAGCAGCCCAAACTACATCACAGATACGCAGTATTTT; CDR3aa: CASSPNYITDTQYF
d_gene: NA; j_gene: TRBJ1-2; v_gene: TRBV7-9; abundance: few; CDR3nt: TGTGCCAGCAGCTTAGATAGGACGGTTGCTAACTATGGCTACACCTTC; CDR3aa: CASSLDRTVANYGYTF
d_gene: NA; j_gene: TRBJ2-2; v_gene: TRBV19; abundance: many; CDR3nt: TGTGCCAGTACCCTACACCAGGGTTCCGGGGAGCTGTTTTTT; CDR3aa: CASTLHQGSGELFF